These 30 T cell receptor beta chains were all obtained from the same sample, sequenced in a study of blood T cell repertoires in COVID-19. Profiled with immunoSEQ multiplex PCR; TCRdb holds only in-frame clones, not every one. The sample carries around 37,000 clones, around 81% recorded once. Sequenced material: peripheral blood. The receptors stem from a man aged 50-60 years with active COVID-19.

The count of this clone is one. CDR3 amino acids: CASSAAAGGEQYF. The CDR3, as DNA: TGTGCCAGCAGCGCCGCCGCCGGGGGCGAGCAGTACTTC. The chain carries TRBV7-2 and TRBJ2-7, with D maybe TRBD2 (6 bases). The CDR3 extends over 13 amino acids. V gave up 5 bases and J gave up 6 bases, with 14 bases separating them. In germline, CDR1 is SGHTA, CDR2 FQGNSA.

The chain couples TRBV4-3 to TRBJ2-6; tentatively, D is TRBD1 (7 bases). Germline assignment: CDR1 LGHNA and CDR2 YSLEER. The CDR3 has 21 residues. V was clipped by 1 base and J by 1 base, with 23 bases between them. The CDR3 DNA sequence: TGCGCCAGCAGCCAAGTTCCGCCAGGGGGGTTTTTTCCTTCTGGGGCCAACGTCCTGACTTTC. This gives the protein CASSQVPPGGFFPSGANVLTF.

The V call is TRBV5-1, the J call TRBJ2-3; D not resolved. The germline V gene has CDR1 SGHRS and CDR2 YFSETQ. Trimming stripped 1 base from V and 7 bases from J, with 7 bases between. This CDR3 contains 12 residues. CDR3 in amino acids: CASSLSRNTQYF. The CDR3 DNA is TGCGCCAGCAGCTTGTCGCGGAATACGCAGTATTTT.

The chain links TRBV7-2 to TRBJ2-7; D may be TRBD2 (7 bases). Germline CDR1 is SGHTA and CDR2 is FQGNSA. This CDR3 contains 16 residues. V lost 0 bases, J lost 1 base, and 13 bases lay in between. CDR3 sequence: CASSLALGGPSYEQYF. The CDR3 nucleotides read TGTGCCAGCAGCTTAGCGCTGGGGGGGCCGTCCTACGAGCAGTACTTC.

This clone was seen only a few times. The gene calls are TRBV4-1 and TRBJ2-7, with TRBD2 matching 13 bases. The length of the CDR3 is 15 residues. With V trimmed by 4 bases and J by 5 bases, 5 bases remained unmatched. Germline CDR1 reads MGHRA; CDR2 reads YSYEKL. Here the CDR3 reads CASSLAGTSGDEQYF. The CDR3 DNA is TGCGCCAGCAGCCTCGCCGGGACTAGCGGGGACGAGCAGTACTTC.

The CDR3 sequence: CASSLAGAYEQYF. The DNA for the CDR3 is TGTGCCAGCAGTTTAGCAGGGGCCTACGAGCAGTACTTC. The chain carries TRBV28 and TRBJ2-7; weak D call: TRBD1 (6 bases). The germline V gene encodes CDR1 MDHEN and CDR2 SYDVKM. The CDR3 consists of 13 residues. V was shortened by 2 bases and J by 2 bases, with 7 bases between the two germline ends.

The V call is TRBV27, the J call TRBJ2-7; TRBD1 matches at 7 bases. The CDR3 is 14 amino acids. Germline lookup yields CDR1 MNHEY and CDR2 SMNVEV (reference sequence). The V gene end was trimmed by 4 bases and the J gene end by 2 bases; junction bases not matched to a gene: 5. The CDR3 loop reads CASSSDRETYEQYF. The CDR3 DNA reads TGTGCCAGCAGTTCCGACAGGGAGACCTACGAGCAGTACTTC.

This clone was counted only a few times. The chain is built from TRBV19 and TRBJ1-6; D is possibly TRBD1 (5 bases). V dropped 3 bases and J dropped 6 bases, with 12 bases sitting between them. Germline V CDR1 and CDR2: LNHDA, SQIVND (reference sequence). This CDR3 is built from 15 residues. CDR3 in DNA: TGTGCCAGTAGTATCTGGGGCCGAACTAATTCACCCCTCCACTTT. This translates into CASSIWGRTNSPLHF.

The chain has TRBV18 and TRBJ2-5, with TRBD1 matching 7 bases. The germline gives CDR1 KGHSH, CDR2 LQKENI. Trimming cost V 5 bases and J 7 bases; bases outside gene matches: 10. The CDR3 sequence is 14 residues long. CDR3 protein: CASSVRTGEGTQYF. The CDR3 DNA reads TGTGCCAGCTCAGTCCGGACAGGCGAGGGGACCCAGTACTTC. The entire variable domain, with the rest obtained from reference TRBV18 and TRBJ2-5, is as follows: NAGVMQNPRHLVRRRGQEARLRCSPMKGHSHVYWYRQLPEEGLKFMVYLQKENIIDESGMPKERFSAEFPKEGPSILRIQQVVRGDSAAYFCASSVRTGEGTQYFGPGTRLLVL.

DNA of the CDR3: TGCGCCAGCAGCTTGAGCGGGTTGCATCAGCCCCAGCATTTT. Translating gives CASSLSGLHQPQHF. The rearrangement links TRBV5-1 to TRBJ1-5, with D unresolved. The germline V and J ends were trimmed by 1 base and 5 bases, with 10 bases remaining between them. Germline CDR1 SGHRS, CDR2 YFSETQ. The length of the CDR3 is 14 residues.

This sequence joins TRBV5-1 and TRBJ1-1; perhaps TRBD1 as D (5 bases). Germline values: CDR1 SGHRS, CDR2 YFSETQ. This CDR3 comprises 14 residues. The germline V and J ends were trimmed by 0 bases and 6 bases, with 12 bases remaining between them. The CDR3: CASSLAPGSAEAFF. In nucleotides, the CDR3 is TGCGCCAGCAGCTTGGCCCCAGGGTCGGCTGAAGCTTTCTTT.

This clone appeared once. The V and J genes are TRBV5-8 and TRBJ1-6; D gene uncertain. Trimming took 5 bases from V and 9 from J, leaving 12 bases between them. Germline loops: CDR1 SGHTS, CDR2 YDEGEE. The CDR3 loop spans 13 amino acids. CDR3 loop: CASSYNRGSPLHF. The DNA of the CDR3 is TGTGCCAGCAGTTATAATAGAGGTTCACCCCTCCACTTT. The full variable domain, completed using reference TRBV5-8 and TRBJ1-6, is EAGVTQSPTHLIKTRGQQATLRCSPISGHTSVYWYQQALGLGLQFLLWYDEGEERNRGNFPPRFSGRQFPNYSSELNVNALELEDSALYLCASSYNRGSPLHFGNGTRLTVT.

This clone was seen a single time. The J gene is TRBJ1-5, the V gene TRBV6-1; unclear D gene. The germline gives CDR1 MNHNS, CDR2 SASEGT. Trimming took off 3 bases at V and 1 base at J, with 10 bases between the two ends. This CDR3 is 15 amino acids long. CDR3: CASSDLRGSNQPQHF. CDR3 bases: TGTGCCAGCAGTGACCTACGAGGCAGCAATCAGCCCCAGCATTTT.

This sequence joins TRBV4-1 and TRBJ2-2; no reliable D call. CDR1 and CDR2 (germline): MGHRA, YSYEKL. There are 12 residues in the CDR3. The V gene lost 5 bases and the J gene lost 10 bases, with 11 bases spanning the gap. The CDR3 nucleotides are TGCGCCAGCAGCACTCCAGGATCGGAGCTGTTTTTT. Amino acid sequence: CASSTPGSELFF.

The chain is built from TRBV5-4 and TRBJ2-5; 12 nucleotides align to TRBD2. Germline-derived CDR1 and CDR2 are SGHNT and YYREEE (reference sequence). The ends lost 4 bases at V and 2 bases at J; junction bases unmatched: 3. CDR3 size: 15 residues. DNA of the CDR3: TGTGCCAGCAGCCCTAGCGGGGGGGGACAAGAGACCCAGTACTTC. Protein product: CASSPSGGGQETQYF.

The chain recombines TRBV6-2 or TRBV6-3 with TRBJ2-4; weak D call: TRBD1 (5 bases). Germline lookup yields CDR1 MNHEY and CDR2 SVGEGT. This CDR3 spans 13 amino acids. Between the trimmed V and J ends, which lost 3 bases and 8 bases, there was a span of 11 bases. In nucleotides, the CDR3 is TGTGCCAGCAGTTATCTCAGGGCGGACATTCAGTACTTC. It yields the protein CASSYLRADIQYF.

This clone was observed a handful of times. The chain links TRBV28 to TRBJ1-6; 9 bases fit TRBD1. Per the germline V gene, CDR1 is MDHEN and CDR2 is SYDVKM. The CDR3 is 14 residues long. J lost 9 bases, V lost 6 bases, and 6 bases had no gene match. Written as DNA, the CDR3 is TGTGCCAGCAGGGCCGGACAGGGGCGTTCACCCCTCCACTTT. It codes for CASRAGQGRSPLHF. The full variable domain, rest sourced from reference TRBV28 and TRBJ1-6, is DVKVTQSSRYLVKRTGEKVFLECVQDMDHENMFWYRQDPGLGLRLIYFSYDVKMKEKGDIPEGYSVSREKKERFSLILESASTNQTSMYLCASRAGQGRSPLHFGNGTRLTVT.

This sequence joins TRBV6-4 and TRBJ2-3; 11 bases agree with TRBD2. Germline trimming cut 1 base from V and 4 bases from J; bases unmatched to any gene: 4. Germline assignment: CDR1 MRHNA and CDR2 SNTAGT. This CDR3 spans 16 amino acids. The CDR3 reads CASSDFSGGAADTQYF. CDR3 nucleotide sequence: TGTGCCAGCAGTGACTTTAGCGGGGGGGCAGCAGATACGCAGTATTTT.

This clone has only one observation. The CDR3 sequence is CASSLARAGSYEQYF. In DNA, the CDR3 is TGTGCCAGCAGCTTAGCGAGGGCCGGCTCCTACGAGCAGTACTTC. V is TRBV11-2 and J is TRBJ2-7; a possible D gene is TRBD2 (5 bases). Trimming cost V 1 base and J 0 bases, with 10 bases left between them. Per germline, CDR1 SGHAT and CDR2 FQNNGV. The CDR3 runs to 15 residues. Full variable domain (rest looked up from reference TRBV11-2 and TRBJ2-7): EAGVAQSPRYKIIEKRQSVAFWCNPISGHATLYWYQQILGQGPKLLIQFQNNGVVDDSQLPKDRFSAERLKGVDSTLKIQPAKLEDSAVYLCASSLARAGSYEQYFGPGTRLTVT.

The V gene is TRBV6-6, the J gene TRBJ2-1; D might be TRBD1 (6 bases). This CDR3 has 14 residues. V lost 4 bases to trimming and J lost 6 bases, with 13 bases between them. Germline CDR1 and CDR2: MNHNY and SVGAGI (reference sequence). The CDR3 protein is CASSFTGLGNEQFF. CDR3 bases: TGTGCCAGCAGTTTTACAGGGTTAGGCAATGAGCAGTTCTTC.

The genes are TRBV19 and TRBJ2-2; 7 nucleotides line up with TRBD1. The CDR3 is 15 amino acids. V was pared by 5 bases and J by 4 bases, with 7 bases of the junction left unmatched. CDR1 is LNHDA and CDR2 is SQIVND in the germline V gene (reference sequence). The CDR3 nucleotides read TGTGCCAGTAGTTTCATCGACAGGGCCACCGGGGAGCTGTTTTTT. Encoded protein: CASSFIDRATGELFF.

This chain connects TRBV9 to TRBJ2-1; 10 positions agree with TRBD1. V lost 0 bases and J lost 8; bases outside the gene matches: 5. CDR1 and CDR2 from the germline V gene are SGDLS and YYNGEE. This CDR3 has 15 amino acids. Here the CDR3 reads CASSVGTGGIDEQFF. The CDR3 bases are TGTGCCAGCAGCGTAGGGACAGGGGGTATCGATGAGCAGTTCTTC.

The V and J genes are TRBV5-1 and TRBJ2-7; 8 positions agree with TRBD1. The germline V gene has CDR1 SGHRS and CDR2 YFSETQ. The CDR3 has 13 residues. With 7 bases clipped from V and 3 bases from J, the junction kept 6 bases outside the gene matches. The CDR3 loop is CASAEGTGYEQYF. CDR3 in DNA: TGCGCCAGCGCCGAGGGGACAGGCTACGAGCAGTACTTC.

This clone was seen only a few times. V and J are TRBV2 and TRBJ2-3; 8 bases fit TRBD1. Germline lookup yields CDR1 SNHLY and CDR2 FYNNEI. CDR3 length equals 16 residues. J was trimmed by 8 bases and V by 3 bases; bases with no gene match: 13. The CDR3 loop reads CASSEGAGGLMGTQYF. The CDR3 DNA sequence: TGTGCCAGCAGTGAGGGGGCAGGGGGCTTAATGGGTACGCAGTATTTT.

The gene calls are TRBV5-1 and TRBJ1-2; TRBD1 aligns across 10 bases. The V segment lost 0 bases and the J segment 8 bases; nucleotides outside the gene matches: 7. CDR3 length equals 15 residues. CDR1 and CDR2 from the germline V gene are SGHRS and YFSETQ. The CDR3 region is CASSLEWDRGRGYTF. The DNA of the CDR3 is TGCGCCAGCAGCTTGGAGTGGGACAGGGGTCGGGGCTACACCTTC.

This sequence joins TRBV6-1 and TRBJ1-3; TRBD1 might be the D (6 bases). Trimming took off 1 base at V and 8 bases at J, with 12 bases between the two ends. The germline V gene has CDR1 MNHNS and CDR2 SASEGT. CDR3 length: 14 residues. The CDR3 reads CASSEGARGYTIYF. In DNA, the CDR3 is TGTGCCAGCAGTGAAGGGGCCAGGGGTTACACCATATATTTT.

The chain links TRBV18 to TRBJ1-2; D might be TRBD1 (6 bases). Trimming removed 0 bases at V and 2 bases at J, with 7 bases between. CDR1 is KGHSH and CDR2 is LQKENI in the germline V gene. The CDR3 length is 14 residues. The CDR3 spells CASSPPTGNYGYTF. The CDR3 DNA is TGTGCCAGCTCACCACCCACAGGGAACTATGGCTACACCTTC.

This sequence joins TRBV5-1 and TRBJ2-1; maybe TRBD2 (6 bases). Trimming removed 0 bases from V and 6 bases from J, with 10 bases in between. Germline assignment: CDR1 SGHRS and CDR2 YFSETQ. The CDR3 contains 14 residues. Here the CDR3 reads CASSLAEAGNEQFF. In nucleotides, the CDR3 is TGCGCCAGCAGCTTGGCGGAAGCGGGCAATGAGCAGTTCTTC.

The CDR3 region is CATSDPSNYGYTF. The CDR3 coding sequence is TGTGCCACCAGTGACCCCTCCAACTATGGCTACACCTTC. This chain uses TRBV24-1 with TRBJ1-2; no clear D gene. Between the trimmed V and J ends, which lost 4 bases and 2 bases, there was a span of 7 bases. Germline CDR1 is KGHDR and CDR2 is SFDVKD. This CDR3 contains 13 residues.

The genes are TRBV5-1 and TRBJ1-4; TRBD1 aligns across 9 bases. The CDR3 runs to 16 residues. Germline CDR1 is SGHRS and CDR2 is YFSETQ. Trimming removed 4 bases from V and 5 bases from J; junction bases left unmatched: 9. CDR3 sequence reads: CASSRNTGTGNEKLFF. Here the CDR3 DNA reads TGCGCCAGCAGCAGGAACACCGGGACAGGGAATGAAAAACTGTTTTTT.